A single sample is the source of the 3 T cell receptor beta chains below, sequenced in a study of blood T cell repertoires in COVID-19. Generated by immunoSEQ multiplex PCR, the TCRdb table keeps only in-frame clones and is missing some. Of about 98,000 clones in the sample, approximately 90% were seen once. The specimen was peripheral blood. The receptors derive from a middle-aged man with active COVID-19.

The V and J genes are TRBV4-2 and TRBJ2-5, with TRBD2 as a possible D gene (6 bases). Germline CDR1 and CDR2: LGHNA and YNFKEQ. Trimming took off 1 base at V and 5 bases at J, with 17 bases between the two ends. The CDR3 is made up of 16 amino acids. In DNA, the CDR3 is TGTGCCAGCAGCCAAGCCCCGGGACTCCTGGCGGAGACCCAGTACTTC. The encoded protein is CASSQAPGLLAETQYF.

The chain joins TRBV18 to TRBJ1-5; 8 bases line up with TRBD1. CDR3 size: 14 residues. Germline trimming cut 2 bases from V and 4 bases from J; bases unmatched to any gene: 1. The germline CDR1 and CDR2 sequences are KGHSH and LQKENI. The CDR3 loop reads CASSPGTGNQPQHF. CDR3 nucleotides: TGTGCCAGCTCACCAGGGACAGGTAATCAGCCCCAGCATTTT. The full variable domain, with the rest looked up from reference TRBV18 and TRBJ1-5, is NAGVMQNPRHLVRRRGQEARLRCSPMKGHSHVYWYRQLPEEGLKFMVYLQKENIIDESGMPKERFSAEFPKEGPSILRIQQVVRGDSAAYFCASSPGTGNQPQHFGDGTRLSIL.

The rearrangement uses TRBV9 and TRBJ2-7; D may be TRBD2 (5 bases). The V and J ends lost 3 bases and 7 bases respectively, with 17 bases between them. This CDR3 comprises 14 residues. The germline CDR1 and CDR2 sequences are SGDLS and YYNGEE. In nucleotides, the CDR3 is TGTGCCAGCAGCGCCTCTTCCCGGGGTTCTGAGCAGTACTTC. Residues: CASSASSRGSEQYF.